The following is a T cell receptor (beta chain) sequence with its context. The record originates from a study of PD-L1 blockade in urothelial cancer. Indicated time point: peripheral blood 6 weeks after treatment start. V lost 4 bases to trimming and J lost 0 bases, with 13 bases between them. CDR3 length: 16 amino acids. Per the germline V gene, CDR1 is LGHNA and CDR2 is YSLEER. Repertoires were generated with immunoSEQ multiplex PCR, while TCRdb's copy carries only in-frame clones and drops some. The sample yields over 100,000 clones, approximately 90% seen once. The specimen comprised PBMCs, sampled around atezolizumab (anti-PD-L1) treatment. This receptor was identified in a man aged 55 to 70 with urothelial cancer. V is TRBV4-3 and J is TRBJ2-1; D unclear. CDR3: CASSLGRQSSYNEQFF. In DNA form, the CDR3 reads TGCGCCAGCAGCCTTGGGCGCCAGAGCTCCTACAATGAGCAGTTCTTC.